The 5 T cell receptor beta chains presented below share a single source sample, sequenced in a study of CD8+CD57+ T cells in acquired aplastic anemia. TCR beta VDJ combinations and CDR3 sequences were profiled from genomic DNA. TCRdb re-called the reads through MiXCR, storing one row per CDR3 protein. Of around 190,000 distinct CDR3 sequences in the sample, less than 70% were seen once. Material for sequencing was sorted CD4+, CD8+, or CD8+CD57+ T cells (not recorded which) from PBMCs. The source of these receptors is a human donor in good health, serving as a control.

Details on this clonotype: The junction does not match germline at one end; this may be a read error. The chain couples TRBV12-3 or TRBV12-4 to TRBJ1-6; no reliable D call. The CDR3 is made up of 8 amino acids. This CDR3 reads CASSLGPF. The CDR3 DNA follows: TGTGCCAGCAGTTTGGGCCCGTTT.

This clonotype was seen repeatedly, ten times or more. The V and J genes are TRBV2 and TRBJ2-1; 8 positions match TRBD2. The CDR3 contains 15 residues. The V gene's germline CDR1 is SNHLY and CDR2 FYNNEI. With 7 bases clipped from V and 1 base from J, the junction kept 6 bases outside the gene matches. The CDR3 DNA is TGTGCCAGCATAGCAGGCGGGGGGTCCTACAATGAGCAGTTCTTC. Translated: CASIAGGGSYNEQFF.

The chain uses TRBV2 and TRBJ2-7; 16 bases are a match to TRBD2. Germline V CDR1 and CDR2: SNHLY, FYNNEI. CDR3 length: 18 amino acids. Trimming cost V 3 bases and J 2 bases; bases outside gene matches: 7. In nucleotides, the CDR3 is TGTGCCAGCAGTGAGGGGGGACTAGCGGGGGGGCGGACCTACGAGCAGTACTTC. This sequence encodes CASSEGGLAGGRTYEQYF. The full variable domain, in which reference TRBV2 and TRBJ2-7 provide the parts outside the CDR3, is EPEVTQTPSHQVTQMGQEVILRCVPISNHLYFYWYRQILGQKVEFLVSFYNNEISEKSEIFDDQFSVERPDGSNFTLKIRSTKLEDSAMYFCASSEGGLAGGRTYEQYFGPGTRLTVT.

The CDR3 sequence is CASSIGAGGQPQHF. Here the CDR3 DNA reads TGTGCCAGTAGTATAGGTGCGGGGGGGCAGCCCCAGCATTTT. The chain recombines TRBV19 with TRBJ1-5; weak D call: TRBD1 (5 bases). V lost 1 base and J 7 bases, leaving 11 bases between the germline ends. Germline V lookup: CDR1 LNHDA, CDR2 SQIVND (reference sequence). This CDR3 is built from 14 residues. Full variable domain (missing parts from reference TRBV19 and TRBJ1-5): DGGITQSPKYLFRKEGQNVTLSCEQNLNHDAMYWYRQDPGQGLRLIYYSQIVNDFQKGDIAEGYSVSREKKESFPLTVTSAQKNPTAFYLCASSIGAGGQPQHFGDGTRLSIL.

V and J are TRBV15 and TRBJ1-5; 7 bases are shared with TRBD1. V dropped 4 bases and J dropped 7; count of bases not matched to a gene: 7. The germline V gene encodes CDR1 LNHNV and CDR2 YYDKDF (reference sequence). The CDR3 runs to 14 residues. The CDR3 coding sequence is TGTGCCACCAGCACCAGACAGGGTGGGCAGCCCCAGCATTTT. This encodes CATSTRQGGQPQHF.